A single sample gave rise to the 26 T cell receptor beta chains below, sequenced in a study of shared clonotypes between healthy human individuals. Clones were read by immunoSEQ multiplex PCR, and TCRdb kept only the in-frame ones, dropping some. The sample holds approximately 2,000,000 clones; under 95% are singletons and the top ten take roughly 0.34%. The specimen sequenced was naive CD4+ T cells from PBMCs. Stated subset: CD45RA+ positively selected. The receptors stem from a man aged 18 to 30 in good health. Some clones in this sample may be carry-over from other donors' samples.

V is TRBV7-9 and J is TRBJ2-2; 7 bases are a match to TRBD1. This CDR3 is built from 15 residues. Per germline, CDR1 SEHNR and CDR2 FQNEAQ (reference sequence). The J segment lost 7 bases and the V segment lost 6 bases, leaving 11 bases of the junction unmatched. The DNA for the CDR3 is TGTGCCAGCAGATACGGGACAGACCCCCACGGGGAGCTGTTTTTT. As protein: CASRYGTDPHGELFF.

In DNA form, the CDR3 reads TGTGCCAGTAGTATAGCTTGGACTAGCGGGGTCACCGATGAGCAGTTCTTC. This sequence encodes CASSIAWTSGVTDEQFF. The V call is TRBV19, the J call TRBJ2-1, with 12 bases that match TRBD2. Losses at the gene ends were 1 base for V and 8 bases for J; bases not matched to a gene: 9. From germline, CDR1 is LNHDA and CDR2 SQIVND (reference sequence). The CDR3 has 17 amino acids.

The rearrangement joins TRBV6-6 to TRBJ1-2, with D perhaps TRBD1 (6 bases). The CDR3 totals 14 residues. Deletions cut 2 bases from V and 4 bases from J, with 11 bases between. Looked up from germline, CDR1 is MNHNY and CDR2 is SVGAGI (reference sequence). The CDR3 sequence is CASSYPGGLYGYTF. The CDR3 DNA sequence: TGTGCCAGCAGTTACCCCGGGGGCCTCTATGGCTACACCTTC.

The rearrangement joins TRBV5-1 to TRBJ2-1; D possibly corresponds to TRBD2 (5 bases). This CDR3 spans 11 amino acids. The V and J ends lost 4 bases and 9 bases respectively, with 8 bases between them. Germline-derived CDR1 and CDR2 are SGHRS and YFSETQ. DNA of the CDR3: TGCGCCAGCAGCCAGGACTTTGAGCAGTTCTTC. The encoded protein is CASSQDFEQFF.

The rearrangement uses TRBV7-8 and TRBJ2-7; D may be TRBD2 (6 bases). The germline V and J ends were trimmed by 2 bases and 5 bases, with 16 bases remaining between them. Germline CDR1 and CDR2: SGHVS and FQNEAQ. The CDR3 is 15 residues long. The CDR3 loop reads CASSLWSVLADEQYF. The CDR3 nucleotides read TGTGCCAGCAGCTTATGGTCGGTCTTAGCGGACGAGCAGTACTTC.

Points on this clone: The sample carries other DNA sequences with the same CDR3. This chain connects TRBV7-2 to TRBJ1-5; D may be TRBD1 (5 bases). CDR3 length: 15 residues. V was clipped by 1 base and J by 0 bases, with 7 bases between them. Germline assignment: CDR1 SGHTA and CDR2 FQGNSA. Here the CDR3 reads CASSLGQSSNQPQHF. CDR3 nucleotide sequence: TGTGCCAGCAGCTTAGGACAGAGTAGCAATCAGCCCCAGCATTTT.

This clone occurred once. The chain employs TRBV12-5 and TRBJ1-3, with D hard to call. The V gene lost 3 bases and the J gene lost 7 bases, with 19 bases spanning the gap. The germline V gene has CDR1 LGHNT and CDR2 FRNRAP. The CDR3 consists of 16 residues. For the CDR3, the DNA is TGTGCTAGTGGTTTAGAAGTCTGCGGTAGAGGCAACACCATATATTTT. This translates into CASGLEVCGRGNTIYF. The full variable domain, its missing parts supplied by reference TRBV12-5 and TRBJ1-3, is DARVTQTPRHKVTEMGQEVTMRCQPILGHNTVFWYRQTMMQGLELLAYFRNRAPLDDSGMPKDRFSAEMPDATLATLKIQPSEPRDSAVYFCASGLEVCGRGNTIYFGEGSWLTVV.

V usage is TRBV5-5 and J usage is TRBJ1-2, with D possibly matching TRBD1 (5 bases). The CDR3 spans 13 residues. Germline V gene sequence: CDR1 SGHKS, CDR2 YYEKEE (reference sequence). Trimming shortened V by 3 bases and J by 5 bases, and 11 bases separated the two germline ends. CDR3 protein: CASSSWGMYGYTF. In DNA, the CDR3 is TGTGCCAGCAGCTCATGGGGGATGTATGGCTACACCTTC.

The V call is TRBV5-4, the J call TRBJ1-2, with 11 bases identical to TRBD1. The CDR3 covers 14 residues. V lost 3 bases and J lost 5; bases outside the gene matches: 3. The germline V gene has CDR1 SGHNT and CDR2 YYREEE (reference sequence). CDR3 nucleotides: TGTGCCAGCAGCTCCGGGACAGGGGGTTATGGCTACACCTTC. Protein product: CASSSGTGGYGYTF.

The chain uses TRBV7-8 and TRBJ2-5, with D perhaps matching TRBD1 (5 bases). This CDR3 is built from 15 residues. Deletions cut 1 base from V and 5 bases from J, with 14 bases between. In germline, CDR1 is SGHVS, CDR2 FQNEAQ. In DNA, the CDR3 is TGTGCCAGCAGCTTAGGGGGTGGGGCATTGGAGACCCAGTACTTC. Amino acid sequence: CASSLGGGALETQYF. Based on the CDR3 plus reference TRBV7-8 and TRBJ2-5, the full variable domain is GAGVSQSPRYKVAKRGQDVALRCDPISGHVSLFWYQQALGQGPEFLTYFQNEAQLDKSGLPSDRFFAERPEGSVSTLKIQRTQQEDSAVYLCASSLGGGALETQYFGPGTRLLVL.

V usage is TRBV7-2 and J usage is TRBJ2-3; a possible D gene is TRBD2 (5 bases). CDR1 is SGHTA, CDR2 FQGNSA, per germline. The CDR3 loop spans 15 amino acids. Trimming shortened V by 6 bases and J by 6 bases, and 19 bases separated the two germline ends. CDR3 sequence: CASSPRITGSDTQYF. Written as DNA, the CDR3 is TGTGCCAGCAGTCCCAGGATTACGGGAAGCGATACGCAGTATTTT.

The chain employs TRBV10-3 and TRBJ1-4; perhaps TRBD1 as D (5 bases). The CDR3 sequence is 16 residues long. Germline CDR1 reads ENHRY; CDR2 reads SYGVKD. Trimming took off 4 bases at V and 9 bases at J, with 21 bases between the two ends. DNA of the CDR3: TGTGCCATCAGTGCGGGTCAGGGTGGGGTCTCCCAAAAACTGTTTTTT. Its protein product is CAISAGQGGVSQKLFF.

The chain joins TRBV5-1 to TRBJ2-2, with TRBD2 as a possible D gene (6 bases). Trimming removed 4 bases at V and 6 bases at J, with 16 bases between. Germline V gene data show CDR1 as SGHRS and CDR2 as YFSETQ. CDR3 length: 15 residues. The CDR3 loop reads CASSPGGIRAGELFF. CDR3 DNA: TGCGCCAGCAGCCCTGGGGGGATTAGGGCCGGGGAGCTGTTTTTT.

CDR3 protein: CASSGQGYSSYEQYF. The DNA for the CDR3 is TGCGCCAGCAGCGGACAGGGGTACAGTTCCTACGAGCAGTACTTC. The chain links TRBV5-1 to TRBJ2-7; 9 bases are shared with TRBD1. After removal of 4 bases from V and 1 base from J, the junction contained 6 bases not matched to a gene. The CDR3 totals 15 residues. Germline V lookup: CDR1 SGHRS, CDR2 YFSETQ.

About this clone: Other DNA sequences in this sample translate to the same CDR3. This CDR3 is CASRQGGEKLFF. CDR3 DNA: TGTGCCAGCAGACAGGGCGGTGAAAAACTGTTTTTT. The chain has TRBV2 and TRBJ1-4, with D possibly TRBD1 on 6 matching bases. CDR1 is SNHLY and CDR2 is FYNNEI in the germline V gene. Trimming pared 6 bases from V and 7 bases from J, leaving 9 bases between. This CDR3 spans 12 amino acids.

V is TRBV18 and J is TRBJ1-1; TRBD1 aligns across 10 bases. J gave up 7 bases and V 6 bases, and 8 bases lay outside the gene matches. Germline V gene data show CDR1 as KGHSH and CDR2 as LQKENI. The CDR3 is 14 amino acids. CDR3: CASSPRQGAFEAFF. CDR3 in DNA: TGTGCCAGCTCCCCTCGACAGGGGGCCTTTGAAGCTTTCTTT.

The V call is TRBV10-3, the J call TRBJ2-3; no definite D call. Trimming took off 4 bases at V and 3 bases at J, with 11 bases between the two ends. This CDR3 is built from 14 residues. CDR1 and CDR2 from the germline V gene are ENHRY and SYGVKD. CDR3 loop: CAISAEVETDTQYF. Written as DNA, the CDR3 is TGTGCCATCAGTGCGGAAGTAGAGACAGATACGCAGTATTTT.

V usage is TRBV2 and J usage is TRBJ2-5; TRBD2 matches at 8 bases. CDR3 length equals 15 residues. Germline V gene data show CDR1 as SNHLY and CDR2 as FYNNEI. V lost 6 bases and J lost 5; bases outside the gene matches: 11. This CDR3 is CASRTGGPFEETQYF. The CDR3 DNA sequence: TGTGCCAGCAGAACGGGAGGGCCTTTTGAGGAGACCCAGTACTTC.

CDR3 nucleotide sequence: TGTGCCAGCAGCTTACAAGGACTAGCGGGATACAATGAGCAGTTCTTC. Residues: CASSLQGLAGYNEQFF. The chain has TRBV7-2 and TRBJ2-1; 12 bases agree with TRBD2. Unmatched junction bases numbered 3, after V lost 2 bases and J lost 4 bases. The CDR3 spans 16 residues. The germline gives CDR1 SGHTA, CDR2 FQGNSA.

This CDR3 is CASSSQGGDTQYF. In nucleotides, the CDR3 is TGTGCCAGCAGCTCACAGGGGGGCGATACGCAGTATTTT. The chain has TRBV7-2 and TRBJ2-3, with 8 nucleotides matching TRBD1. The CDR3 is made up of 13 amino acids. V lost 4 bases, J lost 6 bases, and 3 bases stayed unmatched. Germline assignment: CDR1 SGHTA and CDR2 FQGNSA.

The chain has TRBV5-1 and TRBJ2-1; D gene unclear. The germline V and J ends were trimmed by 4 bases and 1 base, with 6 bases remaining between them. Germline V gene sequence: CDR1 SGHRS, CDR2 YFSETQ. The length of the CDR3 is 13 residues. The CDR3 sequence is CASSDPSYNEQFF. The DNA for the CDR3 is TGCGCCAGCAGCGATCCATCCTACAATGAGCAGTTCTTC.

CDR3: CATKRTENTGELFF. CDR3 sequence (DNA): TGCGCCACCAAAAGGACAGAGAACACCGGGGAGCTGTTTTTT. This chain uses TRBV10-1 with TRBJ2-2; D is possibly TRBD1 (6 bases). Germline CDR1 reads WNHNN; CDR2 reads SYGVQD (reference sequence). Trimming took off 10 bases at V and 1 base at J, with 13 bases between the two ends. The CDR3 covers 14 residues.

In the case of this clone: The same CDR3 arises from other DNA sequences in this sample as well. The V call is TRBV18, the J call TRBJ2-7, with D unresolved. The germline CDR1 and CDR2 sequences are KGHSH and LQKENI. The CDR3 has 12 residues. Trimming took off 1 base at V and 2 bases at J, with 3 bases between the two ends. CDR3 bases: TGTGCCAGCTCACCACGGGCCTACGAGCAGTACTTC. Amino acid sequence: CASSPRAYEQYF.

Comment on this clone: The junction differs from germline at one of its ends, possibly a read error. The chain has TRBV5-3 and TRBJ1-2; D ambiguous. TRBV5-3 is flagged as an ORF with uncertain function. CDR3 length: 12 residues. CDR3 residues: CASSFITAGYTF. DNA of the CDR3: TGTGCCAGCAGCTTTATAACGGCTGGCTACACCTTC.

The V call is TRBV15, the J call TRBJ1-2; D is perhaps TRBD1 (5 bases). The CDR3 extends over 14 amino acids. The V gene lost 4 bases and the J gene lost 8 bases, with 17 bases spanning the gap. Germline loops: CDR1 LNHNV, CDR2 YYDKDF (reference sequence). The CDR3 reads CATSKIKGSGGYTF. In nucleotides, the CDR3 is TGTGCCACCAGCAAAATCAAGGGGTCGGGAGGCTACACCTTC.

The CDR3 spells CAISGTSGRAGEQYF. CDR3 nucleotide sequence: TGTGCCATCAGTGGGACTAGCGGGAGGGCGGGGGAGCAGTACTTC. The chain joins TRBV10-3 to TRBJ2-7; 15 bases line up with TRBD2. V lost 4 bases, J lost 7 bases, and 5 bases stayed unmatched. The CDR3 is made up of 15 amino acids. Germline V CDR1 and CDR2: ENHRY, SYGVKD.